These T cell receptor beta chains were read from a single sample in a study of T cell responses to AZD1222 COVID-19 vaccine. Data came from immunoSEQ multiplex PCR; TCRdb stores just in-frame clones and leaves some out. This sample has about 72,000 clones, with 80% to 90% found just once. Sequencing used peripheral blood, obtained 28 days after the second AZD1222 dose. The source of these receptors is an adult who received the AZD1222 COVID-19 vaccine. CDR3s leave out the opening cysteine and the closing phenylalanine or tryptophan.

j_gene: TRBJ2-4; v_gene: TRBV5-1; CDR3aa: ASRRGQGGENIQY
j_gene: TRBJ2-2; v_gene: TRBV5-4; CDR3aa: ASSLGPGLPTGELF
j_gene: TRBJ2-1; v_gene: TRBV18; CDR3aa: ASSPGQGANEQF
j_gene: TRBJ1-2; v_gene: TRBV6-5; CDR3aa: ASSYSQAPYGYT
j_gene: TRBJ2-3; v_gene: TRBV6-5; CDR3aa: ASKGLAGVGDTQY
j_gene: TRBJ2-7; v_gene: TRBV9; CDR3aa: ASSVGSQAFSGYEQY
j_gene: TRBJ2-3; v_gene: TRBV19; CDR3aa: ASSAELALRTDTQY
j_gene: TRBJ2-5; v_gene: TRBV18; CDR3aa: ASSPPLAVETQY
j_gene: TRBJ2-3; v_gene: TRBV7-2; CDR3aa: ASSKRTSGRGDTQY
j_gene: TRBJ2-1; v_gene: TRBV6-5; CDR3aa: ASSYGGRDKF
j_gene: TRBJ1-5; v_gene: TRBV4-3; CDR3aa: ASSQDRMGSNQPQH
j_gene: TRBJ1-2; v_gene: TRBV5-6; CDR3aa: ASSLAVGTGYGYT
j_gene: TRBJ2-5; v_gene: TRBV6-5; CDR3aa: ASSYRTGQETQY
j_gene: TRBJ2-7; v_gene: TRBV6-5; CDR3aa: ASTSPPGYEQY
j_gene: TRBJ1-6; v_gene: TRBV5-1; CDR3aa: ASSLDATGNSPLH
j_gene: TRBJ2-1; v_gene: TRBV13; CDR3aa: ASSHGVGYNEQF
j_gene: TRBJ2-5; v_gene: TRBV5-1; CDR3aa: ASSQQGVQETQY